This TCR beta chain was sequenced during a study of blood T cell repertoires in COVID-19. Study-wide background: The study drew acute and convalescent COVID-19 samples from the United States, Italy and Spain. T cells, B-cell-depleted T cells, or PBMCs provided the cDNA or gDNA that served as material.

The CDR3 extends over 14 amino acids. Trimming took 9 bases from V and 4 from J; bases not matched to a gene: 11. The germline V gene has CDR1 SNHLY and CDR2 FYNNEI. In the original processing: Reference gene primer amplification yielded estimated nucleated cell counts. Measured with immunoSEQ multiplex PCR; TCRdb has only the in-frame clones, and not every one. V and J calls and clone size are copied from that table; D and trimming were computed from the DNA. Altogether about 64,000 clones are present, 80% to 90% being singletons, with the ten largest covering 1.2%. The clonotype was recovered from a man between 35 and 55 years old with acute or convalescent COVID-19. The chain combines TRBV2 with TRBJ1-2, with 7 bases that match TRBD1. Sequencing was done on a sample of peripheral blood. Here the CDR3 DNA reads TGTGCCAGTGGGTTTGTGGGACAGTTCTATGGCTACACCTTC. Its translation: CASGFVGQFYGYTF.